Listed below are T cell receptor beta chains from one sample, sequenced in a study of T cell repertoires in aging, cancer and after chemotherapy. Via MiXCR, TCRdb re-called the multiplex PCR reads, giving one row per CDR3 protein. Seen here are roughly 6,000 distinct CDR3 sequences, 38% observed once, and the top ten hold around 47%. The sample consisted of blood. The receptors here all came from a human donor with a blood cancer. Each CDR3 is given with its conserved first and last residue. D genes are given only for firm matches. A row's size may be missing; if present it is once, few, many or a size class.

>TRBV20-1|TRBD1|TRBJ2-7|NA
TGCAGTGCTAGGGCCCAGGGGGCTCCGTTCTACGAGCAGTACTTC
CSARAQGAPFYEQYF
>TRBV5-1|NA|TRBJ1-2|NA
TGCGCCAGCACGTCCTCCTTGGGCAGTAACTATGGCTACACCTTC
CASTSSLGSNYGYTF
>TRBV18|TRBD1|TRBJ1-5|NA
TGTGCCAGCTCACCGACAGGGGGGCCCAATCAGCCCCAGCATTTT
CASSPTGGPNQPQHF
>TRBV20-1|TRBD2|TRBJ2-1|few
TGCAGTGCGCTGACTAGCGGGGGGGACAATGAGCAGTTCTTC
CSALTSGGDNEQFF
>TRBV24-1|NA|TRBJ2-3|once
TGTGCCACCAGTGATGGGAATATTGATACGCAGTATTTT
CATSDGNIDTQYF
>TRBV27|NA|TRBJ2-1|few
TGTGCCAGCAGTCCCCCGGGGACCCAGCTCCCCTACAATGAGCAGTTCTTC
CASSPPGTQLPYNEQFF
>TRBV6-8|TRBD1|TRBJ2-1|once
TGTGCCAGCATCCCAGGGGGAGCCTCCTACAATGAGCAGTTCTTC
CASIPGGASYNEQFF
>TRBV5-4|TRBD2|TRBJ2-2|NA
TGTACCAGCAGCTTGGGACTAGCCGATAACACCGGGGAGCTGTTTTTT
CTSSLGLADNTGELFF
>TRBV15|TRBD1|TRBJ1-5|NA
TGTGCCACCAGCAGGGGGGACAGACGTCAGCCCCAGCATTTT
CATSRGDRRQPQHF
>TRBV18|NA|TRBJ2-7|NA
TGTGCCAGCTCACAGACAGAGCACGAGCAGTACTTC
CASSQTEHEQYF
>TRBV6-5|TRBD1|TRBJ1-1|NA
TGTGCCAGCAGTAGAGGAGGACAGGGTGCTGAAGCTTTCTTT
CASSRGGQGAEAFF
>TRBV5-6|NA|TRBJ1-1|once
TGTGCCAGCAGTTTGGGGGCAGGGCGGAGCACTGAAGCTTTCTTT
CASSLGAGRSTEAFF
>TRBV11-2|NA|TRBJ1-6|few
TGTGCCAGCAGCTTAGGTCGGAATTCACCCCTCCACTTT
CASSLGRNSPLHF
>TRBV27|NA|TRBJ1-5|NA
TGTGCCAGCAGTTTAGCTGCAGGTAGCAATCAGCCCCAGCATTTT
CASSLAAGSNQPQHF
>TRBV5-6|TRBD2|TRBJ2-1|few
TGTGCCAGCAGCGCCGGACTAGTCTACAATGAGCAGTTCTTC
CASSAGLVYNEQFF
>TRBV5-1|TRBD1|TRBJ2-5|NA
TGTGCCAGCAGCTTGGTTTTGGGACAGGGGGCGGAGACCCAGTACTTC
CASSLVLGQGAETQYF
>TRBV19|TRBD2|TRBJ2-1|few
TGTGCCAGTAGTAGGCCCGTTAGCGGGAGAACCTACAATGAGCAGTTCTTC
CASSRPVSGRTYNEQFF
>TRBV19|NA|TRBJ1-1|few
TGTGCCAGTAGTATAGTTTCGGCAGGGGATAACACTGAAGCTTTCTTT
CASSIVSAGDNTEAFF
>TRBV6-1|NA|TRBJ1-5|few
TGTGCCAGCAGTGTACAGGATGGGGGCAATCAGCCCCAGCATTTT
CASSVQDGGNQPQHF
>TRBV6-5|NA|TRBJ2-7|NA
TGTGCCAGCAGTGGGAGGCAGGGTGTCTCCTACGAGCAGTACTTC
CASSGRQGVSYEQYF
>TRBV6-1|NA|TRBJ2-2|NA
TGTGCCAGCAGTGAAGTACAGGGAGTCACCGGGGAGCTGTTTTTT
CASSEVQGVTGELFF
>TRBV7-6|TRBD1|TRBJ1-5|NA
TGTGCCAGCAGTGACAGGGATCAGCCCCAGCATTTT
CASSDRDQPQHF
>TRBV19|NA|TRBJ2-7|NA
TGTGCCAGTAGTATCCAGGGATCGGGCGAGCAGTACTTC
CASSIQGSGEQYF
>TRBV10-3|TRBD1|TRBJ2-7|NA
TGTGCCATCACCCCGGGACAGGGGGCTCACGAGCAGTACTTC
CAITPGQGAHEQYF
>TRBV19|TRBD1|TRBJ1-5|NA
TGTGCCAGTAGTCTTACGACAGGGTGCGGCCAGCCCCAGCATTTT
CASSLTTGCGQPQHF
>TRBV13|NA|TRBJ2-2|NA
TGTGCCAGCAGCTCGGCCATGGGGGCCGGGGAGCTGTTTTTT
CASSSAMGAGELFF
>TRBV6-5|NA|TRBJ1-3|NA
TGTGCCAGCAGTTACTCAGCCCGGGACACCTATTCGGGAAACACCATATATTTT
CASSYSARDTYSGNTIYF
>TRBV6-5|TRBD2|TRBJ2-7|medium-sized
TGTGCCAGCAGTTACGATGCGGGAGGGCGTGAGCAGTACTTC
CASSYDAGGREQYF
>TRBV6-6|TRBD2|TRBJ2-3|medium-sized
TGTGCCAGCAGTCCCAGCGCGGGAGGGGGTGATACGCAGTATTTT
CASSPSAGGGDTQYF
>TRBV6-6|NA|TRBJ1-2|NA
TGTGCCAGCAGTCCTGGGCCCTTATACGGCTACACCTTC
CASSPGPLYGYTF
>TRBV5-1|NA|TRBJ2-7|NA
TGCGCCAGCAGCTTGATCGGGGGCCGATCCTACGAGCAGTACTTC
CASSLIGGRSYEQYF
>TRBV18|NA|TRBJ2-3|NA
TGTGCCAGCTCACCGGATGGCGGGACTCCGACAGATACGCAGTATTTT
CASSPDGGTPTDTQYF
>TRBV27|NA|TRBJ1-2|NA
TGTGCCAACCCCCCGCAGCCGACAGGAGGAATTGGCTACACCTTC
CANPPQPTGGIGYTF
>TRBV6-5|NA|TRBJ1-1|NA
TGTGCCACCATGGGGGGTATCGAGTTTGGCACTGAAGCTTTCTTT
CATMGGIEFGTEAFF
>TRBV7-2|NA|TRBJ2-6|NA
TGTGCCAGCAGCCTAGAGTTGGGGGTCCCTGGGGCCAACGTCCTGACTTTC
CASSLELGVPGANVLTF
>TRBV5-4|TRBD1|TRBJ2-1|few
TGTGCCAGCAGCCCCGGACAGGGGACCTACAATGAGCAGTTCTTC
CASSPGQGTYNEQFF
>TRBV9|TRBD1|TRBJ2-3|once
TGTGCCAGCAGCGTAGCTACGAGGACAGGGGGGGACACGCAGTATTTT
CASSVATRTGGDTQYF